Given below is one T cell receptor beta chain in context. This specimen belongs to a study of blood T cell repertoires in COVID-19. Looking at the study overall: The United States, Italy and Spain provided the acute and convalescent COVID-19 samples.

Per the original methods: Amplification with reference gene primers provided the estimates of nucleated cell counts. Sequencing used immunoSEQ multiplex PCR; TCRdb keeps in-frame clones, though not all of them. The DNA was the basis for D and trimming; V, J and clone size are from that table. This sample has about 39,000 clones, with over 85% found just once. The source is a human donor with active COVID-19. The donor label of this sample is uncertain. Sequencing was performed on peripheral blood.

In DNA, the CDR3 is TGTGCCAGCAGCTTGAGCGGGCTCCGAACCGGGGAGCTGTTTTTT. This codes for CASSLSGLRTGELFF. The gene calls are TRBV5-6 and TRBJ2-2; possible D gene TRBD2, 6 bases. Germline CDR1 is SGHDT and CDR2 is YYEEEE. This CDR3 has 15 amino acids. The germline V and J ends were trimmed by 1 base and 5 bases, with 12 bases remaining between them.